This T cell receptor beta chain is from a study of graft-versus-host responses after intestinal transplantation. At the level of the study: All of the recipients had induction that used anti-thymocyte globulin, then tacrolimus and steroids for around three years.

This CDR3 is built from 17 residues. Germline CDR1 MNHNS, CDR2 SASEGT. Germline trimming cut 4 bases from V and 0 bases from J; bases unmatched to any gene: 10. Concerning this clone itself: The antigen is unknown.

Sequencing was performed with immunoSEQ multiplex PCR; in TCRdb, only in-frame clones are kept and a portion is missing. The data contain about 90,000 clones, roughly 93% of them singletons. Specimen: unstimulated CD8+ T cells sorted from spleen or lymph node cells, collected before transplant. This TCR derives from a human donor who was the organ donor for an intestinal transplant. J is TRBJ2-3 and V is TRBV6-1; TRBD1 matches at 7 bases. CDR3 sequence reads: CASSVLRQGSSTDTQYF. CDR3 bases: TGTGCCAGCAGTGTCCTGAGACAGGGATCTAGCACAGATACGCAGTATTTT.